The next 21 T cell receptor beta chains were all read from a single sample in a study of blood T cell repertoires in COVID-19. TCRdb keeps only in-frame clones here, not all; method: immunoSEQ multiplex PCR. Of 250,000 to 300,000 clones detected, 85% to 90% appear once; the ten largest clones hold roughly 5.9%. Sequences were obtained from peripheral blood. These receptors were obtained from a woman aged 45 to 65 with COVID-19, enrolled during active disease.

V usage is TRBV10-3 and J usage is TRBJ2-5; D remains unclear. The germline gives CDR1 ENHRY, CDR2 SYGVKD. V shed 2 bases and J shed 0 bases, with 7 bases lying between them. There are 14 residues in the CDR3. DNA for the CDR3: TGTGCCATCAGTGAGCTCGGAGACCAAGAGACCCAGTACTTC. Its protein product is CAISELGDQETQYF.

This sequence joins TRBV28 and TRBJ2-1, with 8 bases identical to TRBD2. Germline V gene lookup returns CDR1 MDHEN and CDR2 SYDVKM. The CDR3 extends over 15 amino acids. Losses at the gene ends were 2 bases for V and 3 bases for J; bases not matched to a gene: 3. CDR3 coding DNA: TGTGCCAGCAGTTTAACCGGGAGGGACTACAATGAGCAGTTCTTC. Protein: CASSLTGRDYNEQFF. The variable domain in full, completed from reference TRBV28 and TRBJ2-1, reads DVKVTQSSRYLVKRTGEKVFLECVQDMDHENMFWYRQDPGLGLRLIYFSYDVKMKEKGDIPEGYSVSREKKERFSLILESASTNQTSMYLCASSLTGRDYNEQFFGPGTRLTVL.

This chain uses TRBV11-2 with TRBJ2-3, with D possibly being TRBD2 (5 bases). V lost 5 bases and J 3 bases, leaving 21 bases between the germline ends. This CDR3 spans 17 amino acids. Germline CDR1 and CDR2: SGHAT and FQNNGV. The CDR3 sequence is CASSSEGLSSYTDTQYF. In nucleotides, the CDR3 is TGTGCCAGCAGCAGTGAAGGACTCTCATCTTATACAGATACGCAGTATTTT.

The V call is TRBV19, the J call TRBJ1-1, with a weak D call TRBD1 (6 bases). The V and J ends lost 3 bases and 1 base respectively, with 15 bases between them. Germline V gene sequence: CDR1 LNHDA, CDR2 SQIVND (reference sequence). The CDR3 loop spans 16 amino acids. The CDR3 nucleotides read TGTGCCAGTAGTATCCGTCCGGGACACCCGAACACTGAAGCTTTCTTT. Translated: CASSIRPGHPNTEAFF. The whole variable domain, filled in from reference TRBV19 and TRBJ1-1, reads DGGITQSPKYLFRKEGQNVTLSCEQNLNHDAMYWYRQDPGQGLRLIYYSQIVNDFQKGDIAEGYSVSREKKESFPLTVTSAQKNPTAFYLCASSIRPGHPNTEAFFGQGTRLTVV.

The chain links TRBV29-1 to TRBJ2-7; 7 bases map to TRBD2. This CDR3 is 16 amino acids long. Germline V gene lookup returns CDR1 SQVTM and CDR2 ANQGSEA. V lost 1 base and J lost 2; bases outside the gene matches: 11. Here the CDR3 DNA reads TGCAGCGTTGAAGTATACGGACTAGGGATCACCTACGAGCAGTACTTC. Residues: CSVEVYGLGITYEQYF.

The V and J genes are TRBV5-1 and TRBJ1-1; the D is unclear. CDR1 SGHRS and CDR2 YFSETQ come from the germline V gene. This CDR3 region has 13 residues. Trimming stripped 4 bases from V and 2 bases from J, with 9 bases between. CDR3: CASSTVQNTEAFF. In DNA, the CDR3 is TGCGCCAGCAGCACAGTACAAAACACTGAAGCTTTCTTT.

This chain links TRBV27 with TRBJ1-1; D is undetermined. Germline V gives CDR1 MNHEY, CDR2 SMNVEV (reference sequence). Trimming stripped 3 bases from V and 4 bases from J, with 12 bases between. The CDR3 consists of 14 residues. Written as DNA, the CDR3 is TGTGCCAGCAGTTTTCATAGTCCGGGCACTGAAGCTTTCTTT. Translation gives CASSFHSPGTEAFF.

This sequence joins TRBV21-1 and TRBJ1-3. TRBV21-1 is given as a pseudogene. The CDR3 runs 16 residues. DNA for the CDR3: TGTGCCAGCAGCAAAGCCGGCAAACCCGGGAGAAACACCATATATTTT. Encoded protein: CASSKAGKPGRNTIYF.

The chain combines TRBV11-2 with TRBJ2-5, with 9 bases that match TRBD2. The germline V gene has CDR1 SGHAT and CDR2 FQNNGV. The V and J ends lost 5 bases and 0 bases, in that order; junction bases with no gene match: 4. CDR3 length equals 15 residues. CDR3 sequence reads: CASSTTSGHQETQYF. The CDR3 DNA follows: TGTGCCAGCAGCACGACTAGCGGTCACCAAGAGACCCAGTACTTC.

CDR3 amino acids: CASSRAILGARGDEQFF. CDR3 bases: TGTGCCAGCAGCCGGGCCATCCTGGGGGCGCGAGGCGATGAGCAGTTCTTC. The chain links TRBV4-2 to TRBJ2-1; tentatively, D is TRBD1 (6 bases). Germline V gene lookup returns CDR1 LGHNA and CDR2 YNFKEQ. The V gene lost 4 bases and the J gene lost 8 bases, with 24 bases spanning the gap. This CDR3 comprises 17 residues.

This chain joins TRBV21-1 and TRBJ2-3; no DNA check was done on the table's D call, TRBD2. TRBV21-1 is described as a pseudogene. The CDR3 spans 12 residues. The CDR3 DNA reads TGTGCCAGCAGCAGCCCGGCAGATACGCAGTATTTT. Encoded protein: CASSSPADTQYF.

CDR3 residues: CASSLLAGGIDTQYF. As DNA, the CDR3 is TGTGCCAGCAGCTTACTAGCGGGAGGTATAGATACGCAGTATTTT. The chain combines TRBV6-5 with TRBJ2-3, with 12 bases lining up with TRBD2. Per germline, CDR1 MNHEY and CDR2 SVGAGI. This CDR3 comprises 15 residues. V trimming: 6 bases; J trimming: 5 bases; junction bases outside the gene matches: 6.

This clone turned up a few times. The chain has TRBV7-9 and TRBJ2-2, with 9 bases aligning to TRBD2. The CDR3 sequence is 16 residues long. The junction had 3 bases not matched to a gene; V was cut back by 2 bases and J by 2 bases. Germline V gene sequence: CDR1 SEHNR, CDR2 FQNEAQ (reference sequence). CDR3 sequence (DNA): TGTGCCAGCAGCTTACTAGCGGGGCTTAACACCGGGGAGCTGTTTTTT. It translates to CASSLLAGLNTGELFF.

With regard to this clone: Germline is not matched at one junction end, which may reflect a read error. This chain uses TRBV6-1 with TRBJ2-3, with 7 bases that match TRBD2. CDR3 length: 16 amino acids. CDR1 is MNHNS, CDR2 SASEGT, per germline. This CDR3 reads CVSSAEGGRFTDTQYF. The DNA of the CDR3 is TGTGTCAGCAGTGCAGAGGGAGGGCGATTCACAGATACGCAGTATTTT.

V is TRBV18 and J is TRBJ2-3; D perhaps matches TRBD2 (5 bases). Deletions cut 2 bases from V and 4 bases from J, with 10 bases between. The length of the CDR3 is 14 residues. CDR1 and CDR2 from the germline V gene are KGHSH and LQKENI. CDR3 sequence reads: CASSPGLAADTQYF. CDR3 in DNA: TGTGCCAGCTCACCAGGCCTAGCTGCAGATACGCAGTATTTT. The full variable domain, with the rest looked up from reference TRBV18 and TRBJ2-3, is NAGVMQNPRHLVRRRGQEARLRCSPMKGHSHVYWYRQLPEEGLKFMVYLQKENIIDESGMPKERFSAEFPKEGPSILRIQQVVRGDSAAYFCASSPGLAADTQYFGPGTRLTVL.

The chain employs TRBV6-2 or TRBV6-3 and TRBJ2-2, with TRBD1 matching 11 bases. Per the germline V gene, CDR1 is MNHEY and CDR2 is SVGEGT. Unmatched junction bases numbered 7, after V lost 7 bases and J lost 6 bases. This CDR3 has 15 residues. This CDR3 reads CASTPDRGRAGELFF. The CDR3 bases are TGTGCCAGCACCCCGGACAGGGGGCGCGCCGGGGAGCTGTTTTTT.

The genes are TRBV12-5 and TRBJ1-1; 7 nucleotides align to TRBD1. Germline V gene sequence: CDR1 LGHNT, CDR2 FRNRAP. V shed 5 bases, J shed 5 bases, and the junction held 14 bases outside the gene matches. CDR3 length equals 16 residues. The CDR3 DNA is TGTGCTAGTGGTGCTCCCGACAGGGCTCTCGGGACTGAAGCTTTCTTT. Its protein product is CASGAPDRALGTEAFF.

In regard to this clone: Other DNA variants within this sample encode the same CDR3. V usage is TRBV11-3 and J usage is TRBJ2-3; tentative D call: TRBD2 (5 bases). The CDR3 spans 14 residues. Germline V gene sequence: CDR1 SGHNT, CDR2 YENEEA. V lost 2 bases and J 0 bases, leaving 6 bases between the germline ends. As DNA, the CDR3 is TGTGCCAGCAGCTTAAGCGGTAGCACAGATACGCAGTATTTT. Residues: CASSLSGSTDTQYF.

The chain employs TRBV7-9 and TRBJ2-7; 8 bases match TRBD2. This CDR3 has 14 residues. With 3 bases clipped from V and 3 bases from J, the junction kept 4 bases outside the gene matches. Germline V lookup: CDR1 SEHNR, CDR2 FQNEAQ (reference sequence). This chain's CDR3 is CASSFTSGNYEQYF. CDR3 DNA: TGTGCCAGCAGCTTTACTAGCGGTAACTACGAGCAGTACTTC.

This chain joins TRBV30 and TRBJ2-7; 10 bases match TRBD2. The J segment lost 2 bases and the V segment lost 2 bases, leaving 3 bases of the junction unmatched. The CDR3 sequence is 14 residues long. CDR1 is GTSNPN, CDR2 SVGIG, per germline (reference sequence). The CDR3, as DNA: TGTGCCTGGAGTTTTAGCGGGGGGACCTACGAGCAGTACTTC. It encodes CAWSFSGGTYEQYF.

CDR3 nucleotide sequence: TGTGCCAGCAGTCCAGGGTTCCATGGCTACACCTTC. Protein sequence: CASSPGFHGYTF. The V call is TRBV6-5, the J call TRBJ1-2, with D maybe TRBD1 (5 bases). With 5 bases removed from V and 6 bases from J, the gap between germline ends came to 10 bases. Germline CDR1 and CDR2: MNHEY and SVGAGI. The CDR3 has 12 amino acids.